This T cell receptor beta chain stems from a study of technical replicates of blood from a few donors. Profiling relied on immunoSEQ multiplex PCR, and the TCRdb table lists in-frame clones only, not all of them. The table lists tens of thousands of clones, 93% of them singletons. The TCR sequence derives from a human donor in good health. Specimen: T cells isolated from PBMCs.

The CDR3 loop is CASSAGLAASTDTQYF. CDR3 coding DNA: TGCGCCAGCAGCGCTGGACTAGCGGCTAGCACAGATACGCAGTATTTT. This rearrangement joins TRBV5-1 to TRBJ2-3; 10 nucleotides line up with TRBD2. From germline, CDR1 is SGHRS and CDR2 YFSETQ. V gave up 4 bases and J gave up 0 bases; unmatched junction bases: 5. The CDR3 sequence is 16 residues long.